A selection of T cell receptor beta chains follows, all from one sample in a study of blood T cell repertoires in COVID-19. The data were produced by immunoSEQ multiplex PCR, yet TCRdb's version contains in-frame clones alone and is incomplete. The sample consists of about 260,000 clones, approximately 88% of them appearing once. The specimen sequenced was PBMCs or T cells enriched from blood (not recorded which). Every receptor here comes from a woman between 40 and 55 years old with acute COVID-19. The CDR3 runs from the conserved cysteine through the conserved F or W. D genes are given only for firm matches. A row's size may be missing; if present it is once, few, many or a size class.

-	TRBD1	TRBV2	TRBJ1-5	CAIWTGGNQPQHF	TGTGCCATCTGGACAGGGGGCAATCAGCCCCAGCATTTT
-	-	TRBV7-3	TRBJ2-3	CASSAPGSPTDTQYF	TGTGCCAGCAGCGCGCCGGGTAGCCCCACAGATACGCAGTATTTT
-	TRBD2	TRBV30	TRBJ2-1	CAWSVLADNEQFF	TGTGCCTGGAGTGTACTAGCGGACAATGAGCAGTTCTTC
-	-	TRBV19	TRBJ1-5	CASSIGGTIVNQPQHF	TGTGCCAGTAGTATAGGAGGCACGATCGTCAATCAGCCCCAGCATTTT
-	TRBD2	TRBV9	TRBJ2-5	CASSVGGGLETQYF	TGTGCCAGCAGCGTAGGCGGGGGGCTAGAGACCCAGTACTTC
few	-	TRBV4-3	TRBJ2-6	CASSQDPGGSGANVLTF	TGCGCCAGCAGCCAAGATCCAGGAGGCTCTGGGGCCAACGTCCTGACTTTC
-	TRBD1	TRBV28	TRBJ2-2	CASRHRSTGPSGTGELFF	TGTGCCAGCAGACACCGTTCGACAGGGCCAAGCGGCACCGGGGAGCTGTTTTTT
-	-	TRBV2	TRBJ1-1	CASSDPQEEAFF	TGTGCCAGCAGTGACCCACAGGAGGAAGCTTTCTTT
-	TRBD1	TRBV2	TRBJ2-5	CASENGGGQDQRETQYF	TGTGCCAGCGAGAACGGAGGGGGACAGGACCAAAGAGAGACCCAGTACTTC
few	-	TRBV18	TRBJ1-4	CASSPASVLGEKLFF	TGTGCCAGCTCACCCGCCTCGGTCCTGGGCGAAAAACTGTTTTTT
-	-	TRBV7-2	TRBJ1-5	CASSLAQGAAQHF	TGTGCCAGCAGCTTAGCACAGGGCGCGGCCCAGCATTTT
-	TRBD2	TRBV12-5	TRBJ2-2	CASGSPPGRVNTGELFF	TGTGCTAGTGGCTCTCCCCCCGGGAGGGTGAACACCGGGGAGCTGTTTTTT
few	-	TRBV7-3	TRBJ2-5	CASSSQGSETQYF	TGTGCCAGCAGCTCACAGGGTTCAGAGACCCAGTACTTC
-	TRBD1	TRBV15	TRBJ1-1	CATSRDPEVVGQAPLNTEAFF	TGTGCCACCAGCAGAGACCCGGAAGTAGTGGGACAGGCCCCTCTGAACACTGAAGCTTTCTTT
-	-	TRBV5-4	TRBJ2-1	CASSYNNEQFF	TGTGCCAGCAGCTACAACAATGAGCAGTTCTTC
few	TRBD1	TRBV5-6	TRBJ1-4	CASTRDRGGISVF	TGTGCCAGCACCCGGGACAGGGGAGGGATATCGGTTTTT
-	-	TRBV19	TRBJ1-1	CASRKGGYTEAFF	TGTGCCAGTAGAAAAGGCGGCTACACTGAAGCTTTCTTT
-	TRBD2	TRBV9	TRBJ2-1	CASSVELAGVYEQFF	TGTGCCAGCAGCGTAGAACTAGCGGGAGTTTATGAGCAGTTCTTC
-	-	TRBV6-6	TRBJ1-4	CASSPSATNEKLFF	TGTGCCAGCAGCCCTAGTGCAACTAATGAAAAACTGTTTTTT
-	-	TRBV12-3/TRBV12-4	TRBJ1-1	CASFFGGQTEAFF	TGTGCCAGCTTTTTCGGGGGGCAGACTGAAGCTTTCTTT
-	TRBD2	TRBV27	TRBJ2-7	CASSRRLADSYEQYF	TGTGCCAGCAGTCGAAGACTAGCGGACTCCTACGAGCAGTACTTC
-	-	TRBV30	TRBJ1-1	CAWSQGNTEAFF	TGTGCCTGGAGTCAGGGCAACACTGAAGCTTTCTTT
-	TRBD2	TRBV28	TRBJ2-3	CASSLGLAGGTDTQYF	TGTGCCAGCAGTTTAGGACTAGCGGGAGGGACAGATACGCAGTATTTT
-	-	TRBV5-4	TRBJ1-5	CASSLGGPGDNQPQHF	TGTGCCAGCAGCTTGGGTGGGCCAGGGGACAATCAGCCCCAGCATTTT
-	TRBD2	TRBV24-1	TRBJ2-3	CATSDAGVVTDTQYF	TGTGCCACCAGTGATGCGGGAGTGGTCACAGATACGCAGTATTTT
-	-	TRBV21-1	TRBJ1-2	CASSLSGVQGVTF	TGTGCCAGCAGCCTCTCGGGGGTACAGGGGGTCACCTTC
few	-	TRBV11-2	TRBJ1-1	CASSLGQGREAFF	TGTGCCAGCAGCTTAGGTCAGGGCAGAGAAGCTTTCTTT
-	-	TRBV5-6	TRBJ1-3	CASSLAWQGPSGNTIYF	TGTGCCAGCAGCTTGGCCTGGCAGGGCCCCTCTGGAAACACCATATATTTT
-	-	TRBV3-1/TRBV3-2	TRBJ1-5	CASSPRLNQPQHF	TGTGCCAGCAGCCCTCGTTTGAATCAGCCCCAGCATTTT
-	-	TRBV5-1	TRBJ1-6	CASRQAFSYNSPLHF	TGCGCCAGCAGACAGGCATTCTCCTATAATTCACCCCTCCACTTT
-	-	TRBV3-1/TRBV3-2	TRBJ2-1	CASSQMGGGYNEQFF	TGTGCCAGCAGCCAAATGGGAGGAGGATACAATGAGCAGTTCTTC
-	TRBD2	TRBV5-1	TRBJ2-1	CASSLVSSLAGVNEQFF	TGCGCCAGCAGCTTGGTATCATCACTAGCGGGAGTCAATGAGCAGTTCTTC
-	TRBD2	TRBV28	TRBJ2-1	CASSLTSGMVEQFF	TGTGCCAGCAGTTTGACTAGCGGGATGGTGGAGCAGTTCTTC
few	-	TRBV4-2	TRBJ2-2	CASSQDSLRAGGELFF	TGTGCCAGCAGCCAAGATAGCCTGCGGGCGGGCGGGGAGCTGTTTTTT
once	-	TRBV10-1	TRBJ2-2	CASSDRITGELFF	TGCGCCAGCAGTGACAGAATCACCGGGGAGCTGTTTTTT
-	-	TRBV15	TRBJ1-5	CATSRVASEDQPQHF	TGTGCCACCAGCAGAGTAGCCTCGGAAGATCAGCCCCAGCATTTT
-	-	TRBV9	TRBJ1-2	CASSTRGGPYGYTF	TGTGCCAGCAGCACCCGAGGCGGGCCCTATGGCTACACCTTC
-	-	TRBV5-6	TRBJ2-5	CASCRLVDQETQYF	TGTGCCAGCTGTCGGTTAGTGGACCAAGAGACCCAGTACTTC
-	TRBD2	TRBV28	TRBJ2-2	CASSARGGRKDGELFF	TGTGCCAGCAGCGCCCGCGGGGGGAGGAAGGACGGGGAGCTGTTTTTT
-	TRBD1	TRBV27	TRBJ2-1	CASSQQGARLNEQFF	TGTGCCAGCAGTCAACAGGGGGCGAGGCTCAATGAGCAGTTCTTC
-	TRBD2	TRBV27	TRBJ2-1	CASSPTLAGGPDEQFF	TGTGCCAGCAGTCCAACACTAGCGGGAGGGCCCGATGAGCAGTTCTTC
-	-	TRBV29-1	TRBJ1-1	CSVGTAMNTEAFF	TGCAGCGTGGGGACTGCCATGAACACTGAAGCTTTCTTT
-	TRBD1	TRBV29-1	TRBJ2-6	CSVEGRQGLGANVLTF	TGCAGCGTTGAAGGGAGACAGGGTCTGGGGGCCAACGTCCTGACTTTC
-	-	TRBV3-1/TRBV3-2	TRBJ1-5	CASSQSPGNNQPQHF	TGTGCCAGCAGCCAATCCCCGGGAAACAATCAGCCCCAGCATTTT
once	TRBD2	TRBV5-5	TRBJ2-3	CASSKGLAEGTDTQYF	TGTGCCAGCAGCAAGGGACTAGCGGAGGGCACAGATACGCAGTATTTT
-	-	TRBV7-9	TRBJ1-1	CASSFGQGNTEAFF	TGTGCCAGCAGCTTTGGGCAGGGCAACACTGAAGCTTTCTTT
once	TRBD2	TRBV18	TRBJ2-4	CASSPFVGTGGAKNIQYF	TGTGCCAGCTCACCATTCGTCGGGACGGGAGGTGCCAAAAACATTCAGTACTTC
-	-	TRBV5-4	TRBJ2-1	CASSGHSYNEQFF	TGTGCCAGCAGCGGCCACTCCTACAATGAGCAGTTCTTC
-	TRBD1	TRBV2	TRBJ1-4	CASINRGPTNEKLFF	TGTGCCAGCATAAACAGGGGGCCAACTAATGAAAAACTGTTTTTT
-	-	TRBV28	TRBJ2-5	CASSLVRVRETQYF	TGTGCCAGCAGCCTTGTGAGGGTTCGGGAGACCCAGTACTTC
-	TRBD1	TRBV20-1	TRBJ1-1	CSASYPNRGRGAFF	TGCAGTGCTAGTTACCCCAACAGGGGGCGAGGCGCTTTCTTT
-	-	TRBV29-1	TRBJ1-4	CSVEDRSTNEKLFF	TGCAGCGTAGAAGACAGATCAACTAATGAAAAACTGTTTTTT
-	TRBD2	TRBV30	TRBJ2-3	CAWGTSGRTDTQYF	TGTGCCTGGGGAACTAGCGGGAGGACAGATACGCAGTATTTT